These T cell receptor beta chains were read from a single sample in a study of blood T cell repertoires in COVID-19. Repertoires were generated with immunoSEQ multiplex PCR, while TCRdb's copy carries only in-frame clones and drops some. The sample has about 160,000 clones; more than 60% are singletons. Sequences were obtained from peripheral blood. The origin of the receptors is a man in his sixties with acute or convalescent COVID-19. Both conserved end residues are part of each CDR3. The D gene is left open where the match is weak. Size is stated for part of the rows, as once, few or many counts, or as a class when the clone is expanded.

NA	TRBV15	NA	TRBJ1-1	CATAKGGTEAFF	TGTGCCACCGCGAAAGGGGGCACTGAAGCTTTCTTT
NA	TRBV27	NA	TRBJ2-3	CASSLWGVGTDTQYF	TGTGCCAGCAGTTTATGGGGGGTGGGCACAGATACGCAGTATTTT
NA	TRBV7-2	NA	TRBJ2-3	CASSRTSTDTQYF	TGTGCCAGCAGTCGGACTAGCACAGATACGCAGTATTTT
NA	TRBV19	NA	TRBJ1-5	CASSTQGLGQPQHF	TGTGCCAGTAGTACGCAGGGGCTAGGTCAGCCCCAGCATTTT
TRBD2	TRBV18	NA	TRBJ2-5	CASSSLAVPSETQYF	TGTGCCAGCTCCTCACTAGCGGTGCCCTCCGAGACCCAGTACTTC
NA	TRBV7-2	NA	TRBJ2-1	CASSLYGGQTDEQFF	TGTGCCAGCAGCTTATACGGGGGGCAGACAGATGAGCAGTTCTTC
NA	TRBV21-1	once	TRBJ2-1	CASSFTTSGLPEQFF	TGTGCCAGCAGCTTTACTACCTCGGGACTCCCAGAGCAGTTCTTC
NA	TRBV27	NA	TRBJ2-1	CASSSSPYNEQFF	TGTGCCAGCAGTTCGAGCCCCTACAATGAGCAGTTCTTC
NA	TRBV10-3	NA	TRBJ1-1	CAISGEASTEAFF	TGTGCCATCAGTGGGGAGGCTAGCACTGAAGCTTTCTTT
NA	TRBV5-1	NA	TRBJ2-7	CASSLDRGGEQYF	TGCGCCAGCAGCTTGGACAGGGGGGGCGAGCAGTACTTC
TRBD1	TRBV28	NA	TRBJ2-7	CASRRQGANEQYF	TGTGCCAGCAGACGCCAGGGGGCAAACGAGCAGTACTTC
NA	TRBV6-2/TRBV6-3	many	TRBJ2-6	CASSYERWVGSGANVLTF	TGTGCCAGCAGTTACGAGCGGTGGGTCGGCTCTGGGGCCAACGTCCTGACTTTC
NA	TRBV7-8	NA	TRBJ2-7	CASSLAARGEEQYF	TGTGCCAGCAGCTTAGCGGCCAGGGGCGAAGAGCAGTACTTC
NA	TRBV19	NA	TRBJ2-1	CASSSRGGEQFF	TGTGCCAGTAGCTCTAGGGGGGGTGAGCAGTTCTTC
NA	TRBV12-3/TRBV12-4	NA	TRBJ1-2	CASSFVQGAGYTF	TGTGCCAGCAGTTTCGTTCAAGGGGCCGGCTACACCTTC
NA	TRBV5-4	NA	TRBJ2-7	CASSLYRGQGRSYEQYF	TGTGCCAGCAGCTTATATAGGGGGCAGGGGAGGTCCTACGAGCAGTACTTC
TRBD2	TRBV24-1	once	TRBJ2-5	CATSATFTSAGDPYQETQYF	TGTGCCACCAGTGCAACCTTTACGTCGGCGGGGGACCCGTACCAAGAGACCCAGTACTTC
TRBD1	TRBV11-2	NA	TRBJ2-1	CASSSTGGFNEQFF	TGTGCCAGCAGCTCGACAGGGGGCTTCAACGAGCAGTTCTTC
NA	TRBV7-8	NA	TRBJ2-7	CASSSGARNYEQYF	TGTGCCAGCAGCTCAGGGGCCAGAAACTACGAGCAGTACTTC
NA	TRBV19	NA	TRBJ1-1	CASSIGPGGYTEAFF	TGTGCCAGTAGTATAGGCCCGGGAGGATACACTGAAGCTTTCTTT
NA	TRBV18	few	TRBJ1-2	CASSTQGSGYTF	TGTGCCAGCTCAACGCAGGGATCTGGCTACACCTTC
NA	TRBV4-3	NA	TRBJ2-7	CASSQERGYEQYF	TGCGCCAGCAGCCAAGAGAGGGGGTACGAGCAGTACTTC
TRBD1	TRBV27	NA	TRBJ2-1	CASSLWGQAYNEQFF	TGTGCCAGCAGTTTATGGGGACAGGCCTACAATGAGCAGTTCTTC
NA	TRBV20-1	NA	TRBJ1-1	CSAPQNTEAFF	TGCAGTGCCCCACAGAACACTGAAGCTTTCTTT
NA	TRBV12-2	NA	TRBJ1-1	CASRLGRGWDTEAFF	TGTGCAAGTCGCTTAGGACGGGGTTGGGACACTGAAGCTTTCTTT
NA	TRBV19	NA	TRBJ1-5	CASSMRRGANQPQHF	TGTGCCAGTAGTATGCGGCGGGGGGCTAATCAGCCCCAGCATTTT
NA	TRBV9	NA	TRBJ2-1	CASSETGVYNEQFF	TGTGCCAGCAGCGAGACCGGGGTTTACAATGAGCAGTTCTTC
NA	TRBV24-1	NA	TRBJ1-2	CATSDSRGPHNGYTF	TGTGCCACCAGTGATTCGCGGGGTCCGCACAATGGCTACACCTTC
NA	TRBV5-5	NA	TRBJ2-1	CASSLGLSPYNEQFF	TGTGCCAGCAGCTTGGGACTTAGCCCTTACAATGAGCAGTTCTTC
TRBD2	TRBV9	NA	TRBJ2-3	CASSESGGAADTQYF	TGTGCCAGCAGCGAAAGCGGGGGCGCCGCAGATACGCAGTATTTT
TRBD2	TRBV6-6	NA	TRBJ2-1	CASSTGTSRDYNEQFF	TGTGCCAGCAGTACCGGGACTAGCCGTGACTACAATGAGCAGTTCTTC
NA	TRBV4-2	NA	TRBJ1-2	CASSQVTGSGYTF	TGTGCCAGCAGCCAGGTTACAGGGAGTGGCTACACCTTC
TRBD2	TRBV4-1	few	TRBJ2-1	CASSQDWRDFLASGGGRNEQFF	TGCGCCAGCAGCCAAGATTGGAGGGACTTTCTCGCTAGCGGGGGAGGCCGAAATGAGCAGTTCTTC
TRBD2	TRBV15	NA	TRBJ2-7	CATSRVQRGNSYEQYF	TGTGCCACCAGCAGAGTCCAGCGGGGGAACTCCTACGAGCAGTACTTC
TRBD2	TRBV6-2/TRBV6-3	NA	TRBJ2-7	CASSSSSGGYYEQYF	TGTGCCAGCAGTTCTTCTAGCGGGGGTTACTACGAGCAGTACTTC
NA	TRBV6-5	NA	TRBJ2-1	CASSYSGDNDEQFF	TGTGCCAGCAGTTACTCGGGGGACAACGATGAGCAGTTCTTC
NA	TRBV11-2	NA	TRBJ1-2	CASSLDRVRYGYTF	TGTGCCAGCAGCTTAGATCGGGTCCGCTATGGCTACACCTTC
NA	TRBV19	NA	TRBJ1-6	CASSDAANSPLHF	TGTGCCAGTAGTGACGCGGCAAATTCACCCCTCCACTTT
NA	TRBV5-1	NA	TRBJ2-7	CASSLNREGYEQYF	TGCGCCAGCAGCTTAAACAGGGAGGGGTACGAGCAGTACTTC
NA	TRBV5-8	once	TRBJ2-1	CASRDRDPRGEQFF	TGTGCCAGCAGAGATCGAGACCCTCGGGGTGAGCAGTTCTTC